The entry below gives a single TCR beta chain sequence along with its context. The target antigen is unknown. These data belong to a study of T cell repertoires in cytomegalovirus infection. Study-level background: A matching HLA type, together with CMV infection, was signaled by public TCR beta signatures.

Regarding the study as a whole: Cumulated frequencies of public TCR beta families served to identify carriers of CMV plus the relevant HLA. The response measured ex vivo was dominated by TCR beta clonotypes (HLA-C-restricted and CMV-specific).

TCRdb passed the reads through MiXCR, listing each CDR3 protein once. Of around 43,000 distinct CDR3 sequences in the sample, 20% to 25% were seen once. The receptor was isolated from a human donor in good health (CMV status not recorded). Some clones in this sample may be carry-over from other donors' samples. The sequenced sample was PBMCs, sequenced either directly or after in vitro stimulation (not recorded which).

The CDR3 spells CASSLSRVEETQYF. The CDR3 bases are TGTGCCAGCAGCTTGTCGAGGGTAGAAGAGACCCAGTACTTC. The V gene is TRBV12-3 or TRBV12-4, the J gene TRBJ2-5; tentatively, D is TRBD2 (5 bases). Trimming took 6 bases from V and 3 from J, leaving 14 bases between them. The CDR3 spans 14 residues.